The TCR beta chain under discussion was sequenced for a study of control samples from healthy donors and cancer patients. In this sample, this clone turned up once. Method: immunoSEQ multiplex PCR; TCRdb's copy keeps in-frame clones and lacks some. Of some 130,000 clones in the sample, approximately 94% were seen once. Trimming at V came to 5 bases and at J to 3 bases, leaving 6 bases not matched to a gene. Germline loops: CDR1 SEHNR, CDR2 FQNEAQ (reference sequence). This CDR3 contains 14 residues. The sequenced sample consisted of blood. The receptor comes from a man aged 25 to 45 in good health. The V call is TRBV7-9, the J call TRBJ1-1, with 7 bases aligning to TRBD1. The CDR3: CASSPGDRDTEAFF. The CDR3 nucleotides read TGTGCCAGCAGCCCAGGAGACAGGGACACTGAAGCTTTCTTT.